The clone carrying this TCR beta chain was counted ten times or more. Patients were excluded for uncontrolled infection, other autoimmune disease, pregnancy or lactation. Thyroid ultrasound and orbital computed tomography, with clinical symptoms and serum thyroxine and TRAb, informed diagnoses. These data come from a study of T cells in Graves' hyperthyroidism and ophthalmopathy. The investigators amplified TCR beta CDR3 regions from RNA transcripts. The TCR CDR3 was amplified in a first-round RT-PCR using the HTBI primer set. TCRdb re-analysed the multiplex PCR reads in MiXCR, keeping a single row per CDR3 protein. The top ten clones hold roughly 17% of a sample with approximately 720,000 distinct CDR3 sequences, roughly 20% of them seen once. The CDR3 length is 15 residues. The V end was cut by 2 bases, the J end by 4 bases, with 14 bases between. Germline values: CDR1 MNHNS, CDR2 SASEGT.

The source is a woman aged 45-60 years with Graves' hyperthyroidism that later progressed to Graves' ophthalmopathy. The sequencing sample was made of blood. The chain uses TRBV6-1 and TRBJ1-2; D not resolved. CDR3 in amino acids: CASSESKAGFYGYTF. CDR3 nucleotides: TGTGCCAGCAGTGAATCTAAGGCAGGCTTCTATGGCTACACCTTC.